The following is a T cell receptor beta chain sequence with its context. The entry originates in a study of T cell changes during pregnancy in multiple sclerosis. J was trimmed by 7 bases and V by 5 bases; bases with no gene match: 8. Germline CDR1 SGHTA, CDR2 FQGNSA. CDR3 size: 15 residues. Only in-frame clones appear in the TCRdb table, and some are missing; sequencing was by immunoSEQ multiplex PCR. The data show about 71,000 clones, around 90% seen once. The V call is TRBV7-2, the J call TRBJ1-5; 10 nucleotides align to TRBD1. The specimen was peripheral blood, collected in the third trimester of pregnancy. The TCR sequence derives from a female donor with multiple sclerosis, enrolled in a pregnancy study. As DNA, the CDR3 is TGTGCCAGCAGCCCCGGGACAGGGGAATCGCAGCCCCAGCATTTT. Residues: CASSPGTGESQPQHF.